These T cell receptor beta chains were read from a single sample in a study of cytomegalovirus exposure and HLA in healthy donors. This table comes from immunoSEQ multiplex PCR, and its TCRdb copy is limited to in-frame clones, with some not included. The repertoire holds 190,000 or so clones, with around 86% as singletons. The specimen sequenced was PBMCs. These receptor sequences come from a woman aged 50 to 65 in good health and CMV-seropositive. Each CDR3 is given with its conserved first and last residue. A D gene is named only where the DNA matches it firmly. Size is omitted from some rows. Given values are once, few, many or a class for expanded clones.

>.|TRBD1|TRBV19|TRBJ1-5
TGTGCCAGTAGTATAGTCCCAGGGGGGAACGCTCAGCCCCAGCATTTT
CASSIVPGGNAQPQHF
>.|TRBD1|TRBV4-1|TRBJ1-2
TGCGCCAGCAGCCAAGGGACCGGGACAGGGAACTATGGCTACACCTTC
CASSQGTGTGNYGYTF
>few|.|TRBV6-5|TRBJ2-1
TGTGCCAGCAGCAGGGGCAACTCCTACAATGAGCAGTTCTTC
CASSRGNSYNEQFF
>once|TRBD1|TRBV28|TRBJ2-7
TGTGCCAGCAGTTTAAGGGGACAGGGACTCTCCTACGAGCAGTACTTC
CASSLRGQGLSYEQYF
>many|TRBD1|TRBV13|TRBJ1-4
TGTGCCAGCAGCTTTGGACAGGTGAATGAAAAACTGTTTTTT
CASSFGQVNEKLFF
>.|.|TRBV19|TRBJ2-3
TGTGCCAGTAGTATGACGGCACTGTGGTCAGGGGTCGCAGATACGCAGTATTTT
CASSMTALWSGVADTQYF
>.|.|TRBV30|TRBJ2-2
TGTGCCTGTCCGGGGATTTTTGGCGGGGAGCTGTTTTTT
CACPGIFGGELFF
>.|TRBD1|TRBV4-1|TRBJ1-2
TGCGCCAGCAGCCATTCGACAGGGGGCGTTAACTATGGCTACACCTTC
CASSHSTGGVNYGYTF
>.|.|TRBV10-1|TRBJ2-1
TGCGCCAGCAGTAAGGCGGGCGACAATGAGCAGTTCTTC
CASSKAGDNEQFF
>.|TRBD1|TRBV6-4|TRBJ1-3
TGTGCCAGCAGTACAGGGGATCGGAACACCATATATTTT
CASSTGDRNTIYF
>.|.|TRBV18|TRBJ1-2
TGTGCCAGCTCACAGTCGGGGAACTATGGCTACACCTTC
CASSQSGNYGYTF
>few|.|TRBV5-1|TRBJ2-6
TGCGCCAGCAGCTCCAACTCTGGGGCCAACGGCCTGACTTTC
CASSSNSGANGLTF
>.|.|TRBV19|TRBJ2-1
TGTGCCAGTAGTATCGGCCTAGCGAGTTACAATGAGCAGTTCTTC
CASSIGLASYNEQFF
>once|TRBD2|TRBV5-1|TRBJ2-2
TGCGCCAGCAGCTTGGATTTTCCTAGCGGGAGTCACAGCGGGGAGCTGTTTTTT
CASSLDFPSGSHSGELFF
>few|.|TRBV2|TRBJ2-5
TGTGCCAGCAGTATACTGACCCAGTACTTC
CASSILTQYF
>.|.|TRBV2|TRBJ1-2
TGTGCCAGCAATCCCGTCTATGGCTACACCTTC
CASNPVYGYTF
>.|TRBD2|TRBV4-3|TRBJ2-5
TGCGCCAGCAGCCAAGATATGGCTAGCGGACGGGCTGGGGAGACCCAGTACTTC
CASSQDMASGRAGETQYF
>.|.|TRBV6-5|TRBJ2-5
TGTGCCAGCAGGAAAGAGTACCAAGAGACCCAGTACTTC
CASRKEYQETQYF
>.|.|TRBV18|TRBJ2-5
TGTGCCAGCTCACCCCTCAGGATCCGGGGGCAAGAGACCCAGTACTTC
CASSPLRIRGQETQYF
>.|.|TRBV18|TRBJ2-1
TGTGCCAGCTCAAGCGGGACAGGCTCCTACAATGAGCAGTTCTTC
CASSSGTGSYNEQFF
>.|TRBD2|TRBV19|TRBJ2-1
TGTGCCAGTAGGAGACGGGGGGGCAATGAGCAGTTCTTC
CASRRRGGNEQFF
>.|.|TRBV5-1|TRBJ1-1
TGCGCCAGCAGCTTGGTGGCAGGGGACACTGAAGCTTTCTTT
CASSLVAGDTEAFF
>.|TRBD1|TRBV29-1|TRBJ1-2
TGCAGCGTTGGGGGACAGTATGGCTACACCTTC
CSVGGQYGYTF
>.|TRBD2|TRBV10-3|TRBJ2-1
TGTGCCATCAGTGCGGGTAGCGGGAGATCCGGAGAGCAGTTCTTC
CAISAGSGRSGEQFF
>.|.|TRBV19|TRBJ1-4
TGTGCCAGTAGTAGAGGACAGATGAATGAAAAACTGTTTTTT
CASSRGQMNEKLFF
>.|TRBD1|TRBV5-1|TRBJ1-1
TGCGCCAGCAGCCCGGGACAGGGTAACACTGAAGCTTTCTTT
CASSPGQGNTEAFF
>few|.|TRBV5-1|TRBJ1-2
TGCGCCAGCAGCTTGGAGGCAGGCGGCTACACCTTC
CASSLEAGGYTF
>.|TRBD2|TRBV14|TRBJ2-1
TGTGCCAGCAGCCAAGTCTCCGGGGGGGGTCAGTTCTTC
CASSQVSGGGQFF